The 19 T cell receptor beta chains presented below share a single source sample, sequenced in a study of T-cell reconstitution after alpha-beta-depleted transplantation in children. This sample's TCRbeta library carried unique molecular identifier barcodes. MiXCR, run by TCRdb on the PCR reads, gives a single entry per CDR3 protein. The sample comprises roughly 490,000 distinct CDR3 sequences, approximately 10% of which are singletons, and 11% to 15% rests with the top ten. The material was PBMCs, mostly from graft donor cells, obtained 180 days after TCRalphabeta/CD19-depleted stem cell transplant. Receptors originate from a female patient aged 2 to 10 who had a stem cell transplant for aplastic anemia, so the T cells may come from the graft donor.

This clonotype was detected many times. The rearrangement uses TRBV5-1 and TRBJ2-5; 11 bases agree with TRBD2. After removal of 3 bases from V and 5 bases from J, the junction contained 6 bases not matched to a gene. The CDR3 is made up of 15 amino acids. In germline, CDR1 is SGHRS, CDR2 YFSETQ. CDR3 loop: CASSSGTSGRETQYF. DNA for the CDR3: TGCGCCAGCAGCTCCGGGACTAGCGGACGGGAGACCCAGTACTTC.

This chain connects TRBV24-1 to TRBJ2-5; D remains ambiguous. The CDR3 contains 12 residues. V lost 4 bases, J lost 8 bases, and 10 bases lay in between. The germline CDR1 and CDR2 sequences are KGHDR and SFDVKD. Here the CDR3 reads CATSDPGPTQYF. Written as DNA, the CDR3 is TGTGCCACCAGTGACCCAGGACCTACCCAGTACTTC.

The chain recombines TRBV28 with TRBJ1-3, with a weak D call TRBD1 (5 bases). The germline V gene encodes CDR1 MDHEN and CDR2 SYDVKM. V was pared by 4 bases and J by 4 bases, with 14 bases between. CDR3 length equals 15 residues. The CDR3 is CASSSRAWGGNTIYF. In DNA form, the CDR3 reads TGTGCCAGCAGTTCGAGGGCCTGGGGGGGAAACACCATATATTTT.

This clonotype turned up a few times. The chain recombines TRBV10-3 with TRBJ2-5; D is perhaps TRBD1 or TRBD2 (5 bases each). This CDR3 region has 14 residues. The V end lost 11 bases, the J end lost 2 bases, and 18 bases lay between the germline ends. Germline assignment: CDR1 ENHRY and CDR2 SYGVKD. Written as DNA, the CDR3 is TGTGCCTCGGGGCTAGCAAACGGACAAGAGACCCAGTACTTC. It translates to CASGLANGQETQYF.

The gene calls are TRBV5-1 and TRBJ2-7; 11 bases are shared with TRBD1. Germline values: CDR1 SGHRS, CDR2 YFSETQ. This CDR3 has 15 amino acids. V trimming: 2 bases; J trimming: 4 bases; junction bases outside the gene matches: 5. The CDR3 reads CASSLAGQGGYEQYF. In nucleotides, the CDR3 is TGCGCCAGCAGCTTAGCGGGACAGGGGGGGTACGAGCAGTACTTC.

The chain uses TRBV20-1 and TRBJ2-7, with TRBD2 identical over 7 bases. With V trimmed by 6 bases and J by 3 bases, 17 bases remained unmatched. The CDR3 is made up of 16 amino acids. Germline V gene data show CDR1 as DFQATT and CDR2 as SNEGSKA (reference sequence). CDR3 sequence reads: CSAAARGPSGFYEQYF. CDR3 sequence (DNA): TGCAGTGCCGCCGCACGGGGTCCTAGCGGCTTCTACGAGCAGTACTTC.

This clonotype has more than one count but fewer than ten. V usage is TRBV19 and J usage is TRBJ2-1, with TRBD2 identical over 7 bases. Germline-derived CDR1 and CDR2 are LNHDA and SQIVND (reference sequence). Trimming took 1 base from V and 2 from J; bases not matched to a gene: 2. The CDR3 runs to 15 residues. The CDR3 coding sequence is TGTGCCAGTAGTATAGCTAGCGGAACCTACAATGAGCAGTTCTTC. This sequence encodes CASSIASGTYNEQFF.

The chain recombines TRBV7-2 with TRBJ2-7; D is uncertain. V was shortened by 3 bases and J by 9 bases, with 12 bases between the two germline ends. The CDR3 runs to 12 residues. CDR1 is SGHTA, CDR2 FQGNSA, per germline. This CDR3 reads CASSLSGWGQYF. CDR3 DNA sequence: TGTGCCAGCAGCTTGTCGGGTTGGGGGCAGTACTTC.

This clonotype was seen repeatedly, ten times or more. Here the CDR3 reads CASSLPGQGTDTQYF. CDR3 coding DNA: TGTGCCAGCAGCCTCCCCGGACAGGGCACAGATACGCAGTATTTT. V gene TRBV28 combines with J gene TRBJ2-3; TRBD1 matches 7 bases. The trim removed 6 bases at V and 1 base at J, leaving 7 bases unmatched. This CDR3 is built from 15 residues. Germline V gene sequence: CDR1 MDHEN, CDR2 SYDVKM. The complete variable domain, with remaining parts taken from reference TRBV28 and TRBJ2-3, reads DVKVTQSSRYLVKRTGEKVFLECVQDMDHENMFWYRQDPGLGLRLIYFSYDVKMKEKGDIPEGYSVSREKKERFSLILESASTNQTSMYLCASSLPGQGTDTQYFGPGTRLTVL.

The CDR3 spells CSATTGGGPNEKLFF. Written as DNA, the CDR3 is TGCAGTGCGACCACAGGGGGCGGACCTAATGAAAAACTGTTTTTT. The chain recombines TRBV20-1 with TRBJ1-4, with 9 positions matching TRBD1. This CDR3 comprises 15 residues. Germline CDR1 reads DFQATT; CDR2 reads SNEGSKA (reference sequence). J lost 3 bases, V lost 6 bases, and 8 bases had no gene match.

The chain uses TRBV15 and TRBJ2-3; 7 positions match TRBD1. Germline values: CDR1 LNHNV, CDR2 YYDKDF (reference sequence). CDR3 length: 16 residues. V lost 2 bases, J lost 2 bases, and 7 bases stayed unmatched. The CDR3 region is CATSRQGQEYTDTQYF. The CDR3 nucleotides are TGTGCCACCAGCAGACAAGGACAGGAGTACACAGATACGCAGTATTTT. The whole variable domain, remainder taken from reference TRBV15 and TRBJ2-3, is DAMVIQNPRYQVTQFGKPVTLSCSQTLNHNVMYWYQQKSSQAPKLLFHYYDKDFNNEADTPDNFQSRRPNTSFCFLDIRSPGLGDTAMYLCATSRQGQEYTDTQYFGPGTRLTVL.

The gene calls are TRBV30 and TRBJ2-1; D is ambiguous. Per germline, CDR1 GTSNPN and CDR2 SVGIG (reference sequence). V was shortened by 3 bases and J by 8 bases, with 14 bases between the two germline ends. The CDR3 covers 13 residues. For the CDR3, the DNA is TGTGCCTGGAGCAACCTCCTGGGATATGAGCAGTTCTTC. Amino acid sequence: CAWSNLLGYEQFF.

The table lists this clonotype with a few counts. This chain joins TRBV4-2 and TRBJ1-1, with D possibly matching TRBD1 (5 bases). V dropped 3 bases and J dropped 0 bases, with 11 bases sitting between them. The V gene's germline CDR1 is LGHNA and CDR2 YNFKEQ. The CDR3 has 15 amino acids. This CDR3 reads CASSHGGGVNTEAFF. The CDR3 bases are TGTGCCAGCAGCCACGGAGGAGGGGTGAACACTGAAGCTTTCTTT.

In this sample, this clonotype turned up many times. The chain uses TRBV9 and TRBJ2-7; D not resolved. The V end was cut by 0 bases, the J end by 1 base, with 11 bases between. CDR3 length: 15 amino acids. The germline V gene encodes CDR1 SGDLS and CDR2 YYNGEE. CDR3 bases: TGTGCCAGCAGCGTAGATGGCTTTTCTTCCTACGAGCAGTACTTC. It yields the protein CASSVDGFSSYEQYF. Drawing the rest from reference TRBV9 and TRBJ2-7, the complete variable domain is DSGVTQTPKHLITATGQRVTLRCSPRSGDLSVYWYQQSLDQGLQFLIQYYNGEERAKGNILERFSAQQFPDLHSELNLSSLELGDSALYFCASSVDGFSSYEQYFGPGTRLTVT.

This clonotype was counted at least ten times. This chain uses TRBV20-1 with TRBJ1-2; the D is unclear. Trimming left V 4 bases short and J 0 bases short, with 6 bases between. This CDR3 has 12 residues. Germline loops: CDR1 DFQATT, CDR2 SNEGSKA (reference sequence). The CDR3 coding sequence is TGCAGTGCTAAATCCACTAACTATGGCTACACCTTC. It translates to CSAKSTNYGYTF.

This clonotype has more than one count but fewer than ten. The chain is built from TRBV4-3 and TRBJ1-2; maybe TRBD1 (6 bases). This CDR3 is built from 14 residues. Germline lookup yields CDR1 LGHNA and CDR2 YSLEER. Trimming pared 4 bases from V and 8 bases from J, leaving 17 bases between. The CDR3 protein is CASSLSGTLFGYTF. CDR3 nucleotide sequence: TGCGCCAGCAGCCTATCCGGGACACTATTCGGCTACACCTTC.

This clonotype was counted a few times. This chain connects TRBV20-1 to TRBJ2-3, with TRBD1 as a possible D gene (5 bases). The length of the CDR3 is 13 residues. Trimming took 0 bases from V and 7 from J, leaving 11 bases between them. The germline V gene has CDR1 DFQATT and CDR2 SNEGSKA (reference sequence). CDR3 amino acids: CSARDLRAHTQYF. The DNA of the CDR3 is TGCAGTGCTAGAGATCTCAGGGCACATACGCAGTATTTT.

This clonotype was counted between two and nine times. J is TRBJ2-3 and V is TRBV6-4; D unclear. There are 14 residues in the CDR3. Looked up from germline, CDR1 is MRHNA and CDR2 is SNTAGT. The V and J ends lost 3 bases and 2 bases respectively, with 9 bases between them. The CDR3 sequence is CASSDGRSTDTQYF. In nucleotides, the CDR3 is TGTGCCAGCAGTGATGGGCGGTCCACAGATACGCAGTATTTT.

The DNA for the CDR3 is TGCAGTGCTAGAGGGGGCGGGAGGTCCTACAATGAGCAGTTCTTC. Translation gives CSARGGGRSYNEQFF. The chain recombines TRBV20-1 with TRBJ2-1, with 8 bases fitting TRBD2. Losses at the gene ends were 1 base for V and 1 base for J; bases not matched to a gene: 3. The CDR3 sequence is 15 residues long. The germline gives CDR1 DFQATT, CDR2 SNEGSKA (reference sequence).